Listed below are T cell receptor beta chains from one sample, sequenced in a study of shared clonotypes between healthy human individuals. Measured with immunoSEQ multiplex PCR; TCRdb has only the in-frame clones, and not every one. This table has fewer than 850,000 clones, about 78% appearing once. Input material: memory CD4+ T cells sorted from blood. Source of these receptors: a woman aged 25-40 years in good health. Each CDR3 is given with its conserved first and last residue. A D gene is named only where the DNA matches it firmly. Size is omitted from some rows. Given values are once, few, many or a class for expanded clones.

CDR3 protein: CASTTRTGRTEAFF; CDR3 DNA: TGTGCCAGCACCACTAGGACAGGGAGAACTGAAGCTTTCTTT; V gene: TRBV16; D gene: TRBD1; J gene: TRBJ1-1; clone size: few
CDR3 protein: CSVVGGRQETQYF; CDR3 DNA: TGCAGCGTTGTTGGCGGACGACAAGAGACCCAGTACTTC; V gene: TRBV29-1; D gene: -; J gene: TRBJ2-5; clone size: once
CDR3 protein: CASSFSNSYEQYF; CDR3 DNA: TGTGCCAGCAGTTTCTCTAATTCGTACGAGCAGTACTTC; V gene: TRBV28; D gene: -; J gene: TRBJ2-7; clone size: -
CDR3 protein: CASSHRGRSEEQYF; CDR3 DNA: TGTGCCAGTAGTCATAGAGGCAGGAGTGAAGAGCAGTACTTC; V gene: TRBV19; D gene: -; J gene: TRBJ2-7; clone size: -
CDR3 protein: CASSIRDSLSEQYF; CDR3 DNA: TGTGCCAGCAGCATCCGGGACAGTTTATCCGAGCAGTACTTC; V gene: TRBV11-1; D gene: TRBD1; J gene: TRBJ2-7; clone size: -
CDR3 protein: CASSLFSNRETQYF; CDR3 DNA: TGTGCCAGCAGTTTATTCAGTAACAGGGAGACCCAGTACTTC; V gene: TRBV28; D gene: -; J gene: TRBJ2-5; clone size: -
CDR3 protein: CASTSGQGGTGELFF; CDR3 DNA: TGTGCCAGCACCTCGGGACAGGGCGGCACCGGGGAGCTGTTTTTT; V gene: TRBV2; D gene: TRBD1; J gene: TRBJ2-2; clone size: -
CDR3 protein: CASGADFTGELFF; CDR3 DNA: TGTGCTAGTGGTGCAGATTTTACCGGGGAGCTGTTTTTT; V gene: TRBV12-5; D gene: -; J gene: TRBJ2-2; clone size: many
CDR3 protein: CASSLEGVIYGYTF; CDR3 DNA: TGTGCCAGCAGCTTGGAGGGGGTTATCTATGGCTACACCTTC; V gene: TRBV5-4; D gene: -; J gene: TRBJ1-2; clone size: -
CDR3 protein: CASRALTYEQYF; CDR3 DNA: TGTGCCAGCAGGGCTCTCACCTATGAGCAGTACTTC; V gene: TRBV2; D gene: -; J gene: TRBJ2-7; clone size: -
CDR3 protein: CASSPYTETQYF; CDR3 DNA: TGTGCCAGCTCACCTTACACAGAGACCCAGTACTTC; V gene: TRBV18; D gene: -; J gene: TRBJ2-5; clone size: -
CDR3 protein: CASSPGQDYGYTF; CDR3 DNA: TGTGCCAGCTCACCTGGACAGGACTATGGCTACACCTTC; V gene: TRBV18; D gene: TRBD1; J gene: TRBJ1-2; clone size: -
CDR3 protein: CASSEYRTGWEQYF; CDR3 DNA: TGTGCCAGCAGTGAATATAGGACAGGCTGGGAGCAGTACTTC; V gene: TRBV6-1; D gene: TRBD1; J gene: TRBJ2-7; clone size: once
CDR3 protein: CASSLPASYEQYF; CDR3 DNA: TGTGCCAGCAGTTTACCAGCCTCCTACGAGCAGTACTTC; V gene: TRBV28; D gene: -; J gene: TRBJ2-7; clone size: -
CDR3 protein: CASSSGLTNEKLFF; CDR3 DNA: TGCGCCAGCAGCTCCGGGCTGACAAATGAAAAACTGTTTTTT; V gene: TRBV5-1; D gene: -; J gene: TRBJ1-4; clone size: -
CDR3 protein: CASREGIERAGANVLTF; CDR3 DNA: TGTGCCAGCAGGGAAGGCATTGAGAGGGCTGGGGCCAACGTCCTGACTTTC; V gene: TRBV28; D gene: -; J gene: TRBJ2-6; clone size: -
CDR3 protein: CASSLWGVQSYGYTF; CDR3 DNA: TGTGCCAGCAGCTTGTGGGGCGTCCAGAGCTATGGCTACACCTTC; V gene: TRBV5-6; D gene: -; J gene: TRBJ1-2; clone size: -
CDR3 protein: CASSPPGYEQYF; CDR3 DNA: TGTGCCAGCTCACCACCGGGCTACGAGCAGTACTTC; V gene: TRBV18; D gene: -; J gene: TRBJ2-7; clone size: few
CDR3 protein: CASSLRQTPSYEQYF; CDR3 DNA: TGTGCCAGTAGTCTACGACAGACACCCTCCTACGAGCAGTACTTC; V gene: TRBV19; D gene: -; J gene: TRBJ2-7; clone size: many
CDR3 protein: CASSFGSTNEKLFF; CDR3 DNA: TGCGCCAGCAGCTTCGGGTCCACCAATGAAAAACTGTTTTTT; V gene: TRBV5-1; D gene: -; J gene: TRBJ1-4; clone size: -
CDR3 protein: CASSTGDGGQPQHF; CDR3 DNA: TGTGCCAGCAGTACAGGGGATGGAGGTCAGCCCCAGCATTTT; V gene: TRBV2; D gene: TRBD1; J gene: TRBJ1-5; clone size: -
CDR3 protein: CASSLVGGQSSYEQYF; CDR3 DNA: TGCGCCAGCAGCTTGGTTGGGGGACAGAGCTCCTACGAGCAGTACTTC; V gene: TRBV5-1; D gene: TRBD1; J gene: TRBJ2-7; clone size: -
CDR3 protein: CASRENRGRSTEAFF; CDR3 DNA: TGTGCCAGCAGGGAAAACAGGGGGCGTTCCACTGAAGCTTTCTTT; V gene: TRBV11-2; D gene: TRBD1; J gene: TRBJ1-1; clone size: -
CDR3 protein: CASSLDLAGDPGELFF; CDR3 DNA: TGTGCCAGCAGTTTGGATCTGGCAGGGGATCCCGGGGAGCTGTTTTTT; V gene: TRBV28; D gene: -; J gene: TRBJ2-2; clone size: -
CDR3 protein: CASSLLGTSEDTQYF; CDR3 DNA: TGCGCCAGCAGCCTGCTCGGGACTAGCGAAGATACGCAGTATTTT; V gene: TRBV5-1; D gene: TRBD2; J gene: TRBJ2-3; clone size: once
CDR3 protein: CASSLGFRREDQPQHF; CDR3 DNA: TGCGCCAGCAGCTTGGGGTTCCGCAGGGAGGATCAGCCCCAGCATTTT; V gene: TRBV5-1; D gene: -; J gene: TRBJ1-5; clone size: -
CDR3 protein: CVRSLSQGAYGYTF; CDR3 DNA: TGTGTCAGAAGCTTATCACAGGGGGCTTATGGCTACACCTTC; V gene: TRBV7-5; D gene: -; J gene: TRBJ1-2; clone size: -
CDR3 protein: CASSLQTGGFSYGYTF; CDR3 DNA: TGTGCCAGCAGCCTACAAACAGGAGGCTTTTCGTATGGCTACACCTTC; V gene: TRBV28; D gene: -; J gene: TRBJ1-2; clone size: -
CDR3 protein: CASSPGTAGNTIYF; CDR3 DNA: TGCGCCAGCAGCCCGGGGACAGCTGGAAACACCATATATTTT; V gene: TRBV5-1; D gene: TRBD1; J gene: TRBJ1-3; clone size: many
CDR3 protein: CAWSFKQGQGKETQYF; CDR3 DNA: TGTGCCTGGAGTTTTAAACAGGGACAAGGGAAAGAGACCCAGTACTTC; V gene: TRBV30; D gene: -; J gene: TRBJ2-5; clone size: -
CDR3 protein: CASSQDLGVYGYTF; CDR3 DNA: TGCGCCAGCAGCCAAGATTTGGGGGTTTATGGCTACACCTTC; V gene: TRBV4-1; D gene: -; J gene: TRBJ1-2; clone size: -
CDR3 protein: CASSPPVQGRHADTQYF; CDR3 DNA: TGTGCCAGCTCACCACCGGTACAGGGAAGGCACGCAGATACGCAGTATTTT; V gene: TRBV18; D gene: -; J gene: TRBJ2-3; clone size: once
CDR3 protein: CASSLAGGSLNEQFF; CDR3 DNA: TGCGCCAGCAGCTTGGCTGGCGGGAGTCTCAATGAGCAGTTCTTC; V gene: TRBV5-1; D gene: TRBD2; J gene: TRBJ2-1; clone size: -
CDR3 protein: CASSSDSYEQYF; CDR3 DNA: TGTGCCAGCAGCTCCGACAGCTACGAGCAGTACTTC; V gene: TRBV5-8; D gene: -; J gene: TRBJ2-7; clone size: -
CDR3 protein: CASSKDIPPQFF; CDR3 DNA: TGTGCCAGCAGTAAAGACATTCCTCCGCAGTTCTTC; V gene: TRBV28; D gene: -; J gene: TRBJ2-1; clone size: -
CDR3 protein: CASGISSYEQYF; CDR3 DNA: TGTGCCAGCGGTATTAGCTCCTACGAGCAGTACTTC; V gene: TRBV2; D gene: -; J gene: TRBJ2-7; clone size: -
CDR3 protein: CASSLVSDRDEQFF; CDR3 DNA: TGTGCCAGCAGCTTAGTCTCCGACAGGGATGAGCAGTTCTTC; V gene: TRBV11-2; D gene: TRBD1; J gene: TRBJ2-1; clone size: -
CDR3 protein: CAISDQGTSGSYEQYF; CDR3 DNA: TGTGCCATCAGTGATCAGGGGACTAGCGGGTCCTACGAGCAGTACTTC; V gene: TRBV10-3; D gene: TRBD2; J gene: TRBJ2-7; clone size: -